These 7 T cell receptor beta chains were sequenced from one sample in a study of OX40 agonist ivuxolimab in advanced cancers. Clones were read by immunoSEQ multiplex PCR, and TCRdb kept only the in-frame ones, dropping some. Among 78,000 or so clones listed, around nine tenths were seen once. Here the sequenced sample was CD4+ or CD8+ T cells sorted from blood, taken in a trial of the OX40 agonist ivuxolimab. The origin of the receptors is an adult with an advanced solid tumor such as melanoma, head and neck, liver or kidney cancer.

This chain links TRBV5-8 with TRBJ1-6; 9 nucleotides agree with TRBD1. The germline V gene encodes CDR1 SGHTS and CDR2 YDEGEE. Trimming took 0 bases from V and 9 from J; bases not matched to a gene: 4. The CDR3 runs 15 residues. The CDR3 DNA follows: TGTGCCAGCAGCTTGGGACAGGGGGTTGGTTCACCCCTCCACTTT. Protein: CASSLGQGVGSPLHF.

The rearrangement joins TRBV6-1 to TRBJ2-3, with 13 bases aligning to TRBD2. V was clipped by 4 bases and J by 0 bases; unmatched bases: 1. This CDR3 is 16 amino acids long. Germline CDR1 MNHNS, CDR2 SASEGT. Written as DNA, the CDR3 is TGTGCCAGCAGTGCGACTAGCGGGGGGAGCACAGATACGCAGTATTTT. Its protein product is CASSATSGGSTDTQYF.

This chain connects TRBV28 to TRBJ1-1; the D is unclear. Germline CDR1 reads MDHEN; CDR2 reads SYDVKM. Trimming stripped 5 bases from V and 3 bases from J, with 22 bases between. The CDR3 runs to 17 residues. CDR3: CASSDRDNNPFDTEAFF. The DNA for the CDR3 is TGTGCCAGCAGTGACCGGGATAATAACCCGTTCGACACTGAAGCTTTCTTT.

The gene calls are TRBV9 and TRBJ2-1; 12 bases agree with TRBD2. CDR3 length: 19 amino acids. Looked up from germline, CDR1 is SGDLS and CDR2 is YYNGEE. V lost 0 bases to trimming and J lost 7 bases; unmatched junction nucleotides: 14. This CDR3 reads CASSVDRLAGGPIENEQFF. The CDR3 DNA is TGTGCCAGCAGCGTAGATCGGCTAGCGGGAGGGCCCATAGAAAATGAGCAGTTCTTC.

V usage is TRBV27 and J usage is TRBJ1-2; D not resolved. There are 15 residues in the CDR3. The V gene's germline CDR1 is MNHEY and CDR2 SMNVEV (reference sequence). The V gene lost 3 bases and the J gene lost 4 bases, with 15 bases spanning the gap. CDR3 amino acids: CASSLSHLSLYGYTF. CDR3 nucleotide sequence: TGTGCCAGCAGTTTGTCGCACCTTTCCCTCTATGGCTACACCTTC.

The chain uses TRBV19 and TRBJ2-2, with D tentatively TRBD1 (6 bases). The V gene's germline CDR1 is LNHDA and CDR2 SQIVND (reference sequence). The CDR3 loop spans 15 amino acids. The V and J ends lost 3 bases and 3 bases respectively, with 11 bases between them. CDR3 sequence reads: CASSIWDTYTGELFF. In nucleotides, the CDR3 is TGTGCCAGTAGTATCTGGGACACCTACACCGGGGAGCTGTTTTTT. Based on the CDR3 plus reference TRBV19 and TRBJ2-2, the full variable domain is DGGITQSPKYLFRKEGQNVTLSCEQNLNHDAMYWYRQDPGQGLRLIYYSQIVNDFQKGDIAEGYSVSREKKESFPLTVTSAQKNPTAFYLCASSIWDTYTGELFFGEGSRLTVL.

As regards this clone: Its ends do not fully match the called genes, so a read error is possible. This sequence joins TRBV30 and TRBJ1-2; D is uncertain. This CDR3 is built from 10 residues. Germline V gene lookup returns CDR1 GTSNPN and CDR2 SVGIG (reference sequence). DNA for the CDR3: TGTGCCTGGAGTGACCGGCAGCCTGCCTTC. Translating it yields CAWSDRQPAF.